Here is one T cell receptor (beta chain) with its context. The CDR3 loop spans 14 amino acids. The germline V gene has CDR1 LGHNA and CDR2 YNFKEQ. The trim removed 1 base at V and 7 bases at J, leaving 4 bases unmatched. The sample belongs to a study of beta chain features in type 1 diabetes. TCRB transcripts that were expressed got sequenced, as all of the isolated RNA had been reverse transcribed. Only in-frame clones appear in the TCRdb table, and some are missing; sequencing was by immunoSEQ multiplex PCR. The sample shows a few hundred thousand clones, less than 35% of them seen only once. The source material was central memory CD4+ T cells from blood. The V call is TRBV4-2, the J call TRBJ2-3, with 8 bases that match TRBD1. This receptor was identified in a man aged 25-45 years in good health. In DNA, the CDR3 is TGTGCCAGCAGCCAAGGACAGGGGCGGTATACGCAGTATTTT. Protein product: CASSQGQGRYTQYF.